Here is one TCR beta chain with its context. The data were taken from a study of cytomegalovirus exposure and HLA in healthy donors. The V gene's germline CDR1 is SNHLY and CDR2 FYNNEI. There are 11 residues in the CDR3. Deletions cut 6 bases from V and 5 bases from J, with 8 bases between. Primers included in the PCR were 60 Vbeta and 13 Jbeta primers. Sequencing was performed with immunoSEQ multiplex PCR; in TCRdb, only in-frame clones are kept and a portion is missing. The repertoire holds 130,000 or so clones, with around 82% as singletons. This TCR came from a man between 18 and 35 years old in good health and CMV-seropositive. Sequenced sample: PBMCs. The gene calls are TRBV2 and TRBJ2-7; a possible D gene is TRBD2 (5 bases). CDR3 amino acids: CASSPGDEQYF. Written as DNA, the CDR3 is TGTGCCAGCAGCCCCGGGGACGAGCAGTACTTC. Full variable domain (outside the CDR3, taken from reference TRBV2 and TRBJ2-7): EPEVTQTPSHQVTQMGQEVILRCVPISNHLYFYWYRQILGQKVEFLVSFYNNEISEKSEIFDDQFSVERPDGSNFTLKIRSTKLEDSAMYFCASSPGDEQYFGPGTRLTVT.